Presented here are 28 T cell receptor beta chains from one specimen sequenced in a study of Ad26.COV2.S vaccination and SARS-CoV-2 variants. Produced via immunoSEQ multiplex PCR; TCRdb's table is partial and in-frame only. This table has around 370,000 clones, about 91% appearing once. The sample here was peripheral blood, taken after recovery from COVID-19. These TCRs come from a human donor who had recovered from COVID-19.

The chain joins TRBV18 to TRBJ1-1; TRBD1 agrees at 7 bases. The CDR3 is 13 amino acids. Germline CDR1 KGHSH, CDR2 LQKENI. V gave up 3 bases and J gave up 5 bases; unmatched junction bases: 3. The CDR3 bases are TGTGCCAGCTCACCGCAGGGGGGTACTGAAGCTTTCTTT. Translating gives CASSPQGGTEAFF.

The chain is built from TRBV10-3 and TRBJ1-1; D uncertain. This CDR3 has 15 amino acids. The ends were cut back, 4 bases at V and 2 bases at J, with 14 bases in the middle. CDR1 is ENHRY and CDR2 is SYGVKD in the germline V gene. The chain's CDR3 is CAISVLGSGNTEAFF. Written as DNA, the CDR3 is TGTGCCATCAGTGTCCTGGGGAGCGGAAACACTGAAGCTTTCTTT.

The chain links TRBV11-2 to TRBJ2-2, with 7 bases lining up with TRBD1. CDR1 is SGHAT, CDR2 FQNNGV, per germline. Unmatched junction bases numbered 7, after V lost 3 bases and J lost 6 bases. CDR3 length: 15 residues. The CDR3 DNA sequence: TGTGCCAGCAGCTTGATTCGACAGGGCCCCGGGGAGCTGTTTTTT. It specifies CASSLIRQGPGELFF.

The chain recombines TRBV15 with TRBJ2-1; the match to TRBD2 covers 11 bases. CDR1 is LNHNV and CDR2 is YYDKDF in the germline V gene (reference sequence). J was trimmed by 9 bases and V by 3 bases; bases with no gene match: 4. This CDR3 comprises 14 residues. The CDR3 DNA reads TGTGCCACCAGCAGGATAGCGGGGGGGCGTGAGCAGTTCTTC. Translating gives CATSRIAGGREQFF.

The chain has TRBV5-6 and TRBJ1-3; 7 nucleotides match TRBD1. The V gene's germline CDR1 is SGHDT and CDR2 YYEEEE. CDR3 size: 13 residues. After removal of 4 bases from V and 2 bases from J, the junction contained 0 bases not matched to a gene. CDR3 coding DNA: TGTGCCAGCAGCGACAGGGCTGGAAACACCATATATTTT. Residues: CASSDRAGNTIYF.

The chain joins TRBV7-9 to TRBJ2-7; 8 bases map to TRBD1. Germline V gives CDR1 SEHNR, CDR2 FQNEAQ (reference sequence). The J segment lost 0 bases and the V segment lost 5 bases, leaving 3 bases of the junction unmatched. CDR3 size: 14 residues. CDR3: CASSVTGGSYEQYF. The CDR3, as DNA: TGTGCCAGCAGCGTAACAGGGGGCTCCTACGAGCAGTACTTC.

The chain combines TRBV10-2 with TRBJ1-1; 7 bases align to TRBD1. Trimming cost V 3 bases and J 0 bases; bases outside gene matches: 1. Germline V gene lookup returns CDR1 WSHSY and CDR2 SAAADI. The CDR3 runs to 14 residues. In DNA, the CDR3 is TGCGCCAGCAGTGAACAGGGGATGAACACTGAAGCTTTCTTT. Encoded protein: CASSEQGMNTEAFF.

This clone has a single count. The rearrangement links TRBV7-9 to TRBJ2-3; 7 bases align to TRBD2. Germline trimming cut 3 bases from V and 2 bases from J; bases unmatched to any gene: 8. The germline V gene has CDR1 SEHNR and CDR2 FQNEAQ (reference sequence). The CDR3 has 16 residues. The CDR3 DNA follows: TGTGCCAGCAGCTTCAGTGGAGGGAGGGACACAGATACGCAGTATTTT. This encodes CASSFSGGRDTDTQYF.

The chain employs TRBV7-6 and TRBJ2-5; a weak D match, TRBD2 (6 bases). The germline V and J ends were trimmed by 5 bases and 7 bases, with 14 bases remaining between them. The CDR3 runs 13 residues. Germline CDR1 reads SGHVS; CDR2 reads FNYEAQ. The CDR3 reads CASSGGREGTQYF. CDR3 DNA: TGTGCCAGCAGCGGGGGGAGAGAAGGGACCCAGTACTTC.

The rearrangement uses TRBV13 and TRBJ2-7; 7 bases fit TRBD2. The V gene's germline CDR1 is PRHDT and CDR2 FYEKMQ (reference sequence). V gave up 5 bases and J gave up 3 bases; unmatched junction bases: 13. The CDR3 has 16 residues. As DNA, the CDR3 is TGTGCCAGCAGCCCTCGGGGGGAGCGGGGTAGCTACGAGCAGTACTTC. Translating it yields CASSPRGERGSYEQYF.

The chain has TRBV19 and TRBJ2-1; TRBD2 agrees at 7 bases. The CDR3 has 14 residues. In germline, CDR1 is LNHDA, CDR2 SQIVND (reference sequence). J was trimmed by 3 bases and V by 7 bases; bases with no gene match: 6. Here the CDR3 reads CASTSSGDYNEQFF. The DNA of the CDR3 is TGTGCCAGTACCTCTAGCGGAGACTACAATGAGCAGTTCTTC.

The chain recombines TRBV5-4 with TRBJ2-3; no firm D call. Germline CDR1 reads SGHNT; CDR2 reads YYREEE (reference sequence). Trimming shortened V by 4 bases and J by 4 bases, and 10 bases separated the two germline ends. CDR3 size: 13 residues. The CDR3 bases are TGTGCCAGCAGCCCGACCTACTCAGATACGCAGTATTTT. The encoded protein is CASSPTYSDTQYF.

The chain has TRBV27 and TRBJ2-7; tentative D call: TRBD2 (5 bases). Germline-derived CDR1 and CDR2 are MNHEY and SMNVEV (reference sequence). The V end was cut by 6 bases, the J end by 4 bases, with 13 bases between. The CDR3 length is 13 residues. The CDR3 sequence is CASSPASGYEQYF. As DNA, the CDR3 is TGTGCCAGCAGCCCGGCGTCGGGATACGAGCAGTACTTC.

The chain uses TRBV6-2 or TRBV6-3 and TRBJ2-1, with D unclear. The CDR3 is made up of 14 amino acids. CDR1 is MNHEY, CDR2 SVGEGT, per germline. Trimming left V 3 bases short and J 5 bases short, with 11 bases between. Here the CDR3 reads CASSYQGRNNEQFF. The CDR3 DNA follows: TGTGCCAGCAGTTATCAAGGCAGAAACAATGAGCAGTTCTTC.

CDR3 sequence: CATQQGTNSPLHF. The CDR3 nucleotides are TGTGCCACCCAGCAAGGGACGAATTCACCCCTCCACTTT. The gene calls are TRBV24-1 and TRBJ1-6; the D gene is possibly TRBD1 (5 bases). The V end lost 9 bases, the J end lost 7 bases, and 12 bases lay between the germline ends. Looked up from germline, CDR1 is KGHDR and CDR2 is SFDVKD. The CDR3 spans 13 residues.

This sequence joins TRBV6-2 or TRBV6-3 and TRBJ1-2; D remains unclear. Germline assignment: CDR1 MNHEY and CDR2 SVGEGT. V shed 0 bases and J shed 4 bases, with 3 bases lying between them. The CDR3 totals 12 residues. The DNA for the CDR3 is TGTGCCAGCAGTTACTCCCCCTATGGCTACACCTTC. Translated, it gives CASSYSPYGYTF.

The chain carries TRBV10-3 and TRBJ2-1, with 7 bases matching TRBD2. This CDR3 has 16 residues. CDR1 ENHRY and CDR2 SYGVKD come from the germline V gene. V gave up 2 bases and J gave up 1 base; unmatched junction bases: 5. CDR3 residues: CAISEPTSRSYNEQFF. CDR3 DNA: TGTGCCATCAGTGAGCCGACTAGCAGGTCCTACAATGAGCAGTTCTTC.

In DNA form, the CDR3 reads TGTGCCAGCAGTGAATGGGACAGGGGGATATCCTACGAGCAGTACTTC. This gives the protein CASSEWDRGISYEQYF. The gene calls are TRBV6-1 and TRBJ2-7, with 11 bases identical to TRBD1. Per the germline V gene, CDR1 is MNHNS and CDR2 is SASEGT. Germline trimming cut 2 bases from V and 1 base from J; bases unmatched to any gene: 4. This CDR3 spans 16 amino acids.

This clone has more than one count but fewer than ten. The V call is TRBV6-5, the J call TRBJ1-6; D gene unclear. The germline V gene has CDR1 MNHEY and CDR2 SVGAGI. Between the trimmed V and J ends, which lost 6 bases and 6 bases, there was a span of 12 bases. This CDR3 is built from 14 residues. CDR3 in amino acids: CASSDGRTNSPLHF. CDR3 DNA sequence: TGTGCCAGCAGCGACGGGCGGACTAATTCACCCCTCCACTTT.

The genes are TRBV9 and TRBJ2-2; D ambiguous. The CDR3 is 12 amino acids. In germline, CDR1 is SGDLS, CDR2 YYNGEE. Trimming left V 4 bases short and J 3 bases short, with 4 bases between. The CDR3 sequence is CASSLDTGELFF. As DNA, the CDR3 is TGTGCCAGCAGCTTAGACACCGGGGAGCTGTTTTTT. Full variable domain (remainder filled in from reference TRBV9 and TRBJ2-2): DSGVTQTPKHLITATGQRVTLRCSPRSGDLSVYWYQQSLDQGLQFLIQYYNGEERAKGNILERFSAQQFPDLHSELNLSSLELGDSALYFCASSLDTGELFFGEGSRLTVL.

This chain joins TRBV4-3 and TRBJ1-2; D not resolved. This CDR3 is 14 amino acids long. Germline V gives CDR1 LGHNA, CDR2 YSLEER. V was cut by 3 bases and J by 0 bases, with 8 bases left in between. The CDR3 loop reads CASSQEKANYGYTF. The CDR3 DNA reads as TGCGCCAGCAGCCAGGAAAAAGCTAACTATGGCTACACCTTC.

V usage is TRBV30 and J usage is TRBJ2-4, with D possibly matching TRBD2 (5 bases). The germline V gene has CDR1 GTSNPN and CDR2 SVGIG (reference sequence). Trimming stripped 1 base from V and 5 bases from J, with 12 bases between. The CDR3 runs to 14 residues. The CDR3 nucleotides are TGTGCCTGGAGTGACGGGGTAACCGAAAACATTCAGTACTTC. Translating gives CAWSDGVTENIQYF.

J is TRBJ1-1 and V is TRBV6-5; maybe TRBD1 (6 bases). The CDR3 totals 15 residues. Germline-derived CDR1 and CDR2 are MNHEY and SVGAGI. The ends were cut back, 6 bases at V and 3 bases at J, with 17 bases in the middle. CDR3 loop: CASSGRGAGDTEAFF. The CDR3 DNA reads TGTGCCAGCAGCGGACGGGGGGCCGGTGACACTGAAGCTTTCTTT.

The chain joins TRBV2 to TRBJ2-7; D gene uncertain. Germline V CDR1 and CDR2: SNHLY, FYNNEI. CDR3 length equals 11 residues. The V gene lost 6 bases and the J gene lost 3 bases, with 6 bases spanning the gap. The CDR3 is CASRENYEQYF. The CDR3 nucleotides are TGTGCCAGCAGGGAGAACTACGAGCAGTACTTC. Supplemented by reference TRBV2 and TRBJ2-7, the full variable domain reads EPEVTQTPSHQVTQMGQEVILRCVPISNHLYFYWYRQILGQKVEFLVSFYNNEISEKSEIFDDQFSVERPDGSNFTLKIRSTKLEDSAMYFCASRENYEQYFGPGTRLTVT.

This clone was recorded a few times. V usage is TRBV3-1 (or the pseudogene TRBV3-2) and J usage is TRBJ1-5, with D perhaps TRBD1 (5 bases). Trimming removed 4 bases at V and 4 bases at J, with 11 bases between. Germline values: CDR1 LGHDT, CDR2 YNNKEL (reference sequence). There are 14 residues in the CDR3. This chain's CDR3 is CASSLRTTNQPQHF. The CDR3 DNA is TGTGCCAGCAGCCTCCGGACAACAAATCAGCCCCAGCATTTT.

The genes are TRBV6-5 and TRBJ1-4; D is uncertain. Germline CDR1 MNHEY, CDR2 SVGAGI. This CDR3 comprises 15 residues. Trimming took 0 bases from V and 4 from J, leaving 9 bases between them. CDR3 sequence: CASSYSFGFNEKLFF. The CDR3 nucleotides read TGTGCCAGCAGTTACTCGTTTGGGTTTAATGAAAAACTGTTTTTT.

This clone occurred once. The CDR3 spells CASSDRDRPAPQHF. The CDR3 DNA follows: TGTGCCAGCAGCGACCGGGACCGCCCAGCTCCCCAGCATTTT. The chain has TRBV9 and TRBJ1-5, with TRBD1 as a possible D gene (5 bases). The CDR3 runs to 14 residues. V was trimmed by 3 bases and J by 10 bases, leaving 17 bases between them. CDR1 and CDR2 from the germline V gene are SGDLS and YYNGEE.

The CDR3 spells CASSLRQGTAGNTIYF. The CDR3 region has the DNA TGTGCCAGCAGCTTACGGCAAGGGACAGCTGGAAACACCATATATTTT. The chain carries TRBV7-9 and TRBJ1-3; TRBD1 matches at 7 bases. V was clipped by 2 bases and J by 2 bases; unmatched bases: 6. Germline lookup yields CDR1 SEHNR and CDR2 FQNEAQ (reference sequence). This CDR3 is built from 16 residues.